This T cell receptor (beta chain) was recorded in a study of identical twins. Many counts were recorded for this clonotype. TCRdb redid the calling of the 5' RACE reads with MiXCR, one entry per CDR3 protein. The table records approximately 220,000 distinct CDR3 sequences, 6% to 8.5% of them present only once. The data also belong to a second study, concerning yellow fever vaccine responses in identical twins.

Specimen: CD8+ T cells sorted from blood. This receptor was obtained from a woman younger than 35 in good health.

The CDR3 sequence is CASSPGLAGGSSSYNEQFF. CDR3 coding DNA: TGTGCCAGCAGTCCGGGACTAGCGGGAGGATCGAGCTCCTACAATGAGCAGTTCTTC. The V and J genes are TRBV28 and TRBJ2-1; 15 bases are shared with TRBD2. Trimming at V came to 5 bases and at J to 0 bases, leaving 8 bases not matched to a gene. Per germline, CDR1 MDHEN and CDR2 SYDVKM. This CDR3 has 19 amino acids.